Described below is a single TCR beta chain sequence and its context. Its antigen is unidentified. Arm-PCR with iRepertoire HTBI primers amplified the CDR3 regions for these TCR beta libraries. Each CDR3 protein is one row after TCRdb ran MiXCR on the multiplex PCR reads. The repertoire holds 360,000 or so distinct CDR3 sequences, with roughly 24% as singletons. This sample was taken from a study of regulatory T cells in long-lasting Graves disease. Whole-study findings and limits: Among samples with persistent disease, TRBV28, TRBJ1-2 and TRBJ2-5 were favored.

From germline, CDR1 is MDHEN and CDR2 SYDVKM. This CDR3 has 19 residues. Trimming stripped 5 bases from V and 0 bases from J, with 23 bases between. Regarding time point: persistent/refractory GD, antithyroid drugs over 5 years with positive TRAb. Preparation of the TCR library used RNA extracted from PBMCs. The gene calls are TRBV28 and TRBJ1-3; D remains ambiguous. This TCR was recovered from a woman between 35 and 50 years old with Graves disease. Specimen: peripheral blood mononuclear cells (PBMCs), collected when the disease was refractory, from a patient treated with antithyroid drugs. CDR3 in DNA: TGTGCCAGCAGTCCGGGTCCCCTTAAGTTGACTCTCTCTGGAAACACCATATATTTT. Translating it yields CASSPGPLKLTLSGNTIYF.